This is a list of T cell receptor beta chains from one sample in a study of blood T cell repertoires in COVID-19. Clones were sequenced by immunoSEQ multiplex PCR, and TCRdb holds only the in-frame ones, with some missing. The data show 250,000 to 350,000 clones, with 75% to 90% seen just once and 4.3% held by the top ten. Sample: PBMCs or T cells enriched from blood (not recorded which). Source of these receptors: a woman in her 30s who had recovered from COVID-19. Each CDR3 is given with its conserved first and last residue. A D gene is named only where the DNA matches it firmly. For some rows the clone size is stated as once, few or many, or as a class when expanded; others skip it.

J gene | V gene | D gene | clone size | CDR3 protein | CDR3 DNA
TRBJ1-3 | TRBV6-5 | TRBD1 | . | CASSYSTGTGNTIYF | TGTGCCAGCAGTTACTCGACAGGGACTGGAAACACCATATATTTT
TRBJ2-7 | TRBV11-2 | . | . | CASSLVIYEQYF | TGTGCCAGCAGCTTAGTTATATACGAGCAGTACTTC
TRBJ1-1 | TRBV5-6 | . | . | CASSLPGGTEAFF | TGTGCCAGCAGCCTACCAGGAGGTACTGAAGCTTTCTTT
TRBJ1-2 | TRBV14 | . | . | CASSHYDVRVYGYTF | TGTGCCAGCAGCCACTACGATGTCAGGGTCTATGGCTACACCTTC
TRBJ1-1 | TRBV9 | TRBD1 | . | CASSGGGQINTEAFF | TGTGCCAGCAGCGGAGGGGGACAGATCAACACTGAAGCTTTCTTT
TRBJ1-2 | TRBV7-3 | . | once | CASSLIPGYGGGYTF | TGTGCCAGCAGCTTAATCCCCGGGTACGGCGGTGGCTACACCTTC
TRBJ2-7 | TRBV10-1 | TRBD1 | few | CASSDRDPYEQYF | TGCGCCAGCAGCGACAGGGACCCCTACGAGCAGTACTTC
TRBJ1-4 | TRBV11-2 | . | . | CASSLDDQSRGNEKLFF | TGTGCCAGCAGCTTAGATGACCAGAGTCGGGGTAATGAAAAACTGTTTTTT
TRBJ2-5 | TRBV20-1 | TRBD2 | . | CSASLSARGALKTQYF | TGCAGTGCTAGTCTAAGCGCGCGGGGGGCTCTAAAGACCCAGTACTTC
TRBJ1-1 | TRBV19 | TRBD1 | . | CASSHNRGDTREAFF | TGTGCCAGTAGTCATAACAGGGGTGATACGCGTGAAGCTTTCTTT
TRBJ2-1 | TRBV6-8 | . | . | CASRQAAGRGNEQFF | TGTGCCAGCAGGCAGGCGGCGGGACGGGGCAATGAGCAGTTCTTC
TRBJ1-1 | TRBV10-2 | . | once | CASSDGRGLGTEAFF | TGCGCCAGCAGTGACGGCAGGGGCCTCGGGACTGAAGCTTTCTTT
TRBJ1-4 | TRBV7-9 | TRBD1 | . | CASSRGQAVFTNEKLFF | TGTGCCAGCAGCCGGGGACAGGCTGTGTTCACTAATGAAAAACTGTTTTTT
TRBJ1-4 | TRBV27 | . | . | CASSRFDRANEKLFF | TGTGCCAGCAGTCGGTTCGACCGGGCTAATGAAAAACTGTTTTTT
TRBJ1-1 | TRBV4-1 | TRBD1 | . | CASSLTGTAIQNTEAFF | TGCGCCAGCAGCTTGACCGGGACAGCTATCCAGAACACTGAAGCTTTCTTT
TRBJ2-2 | TRBV24-1 | . | . | CATSDFMREQNTGELFF | TGTGCCACCAGTGATTTCATGAGGGAGCAGAACACCGGGGAGCTGTTTTTT
TRBJ2-7 | TRBV6-5 | . | few | CASSYSTKSHYEQYF | TGTGCCAGCAGTTACTCGACAAAGTCACACTACGAGCAGTACTTC
TRBJ2-7 | TRBV27 | TRBD2 | . | CASSSPRTSGTSPPYEQYF | TGTGCCAGCAGTTCCCCCCGGACTAGCGGGACGTCACCTCCCTACGAGCAGTACTTC
TRBJ2-5 | TRBV30 | TRBD2 | . | CAWTGLAGGSETQYF | TGTGCCTGGACGGGGCTAGCGGGGGGATCGGAGACCCAGTACTTC
TRBJ2-3 | TRBV3-1/TRBV3-2 | TRBD2 | . | CASSQAGGTTDTQYF | TGTGCCAGCAGCCAAGCGGGAGGGACGACAGATACGCAGTATTTT
TRBJ1-6 | TRBV2 | TRBD1 | few | CASNRDSSSYNSPLHF | TGTGCCAGCAACCGGGACAGTAGCTCCTATAATTCACCCCTCCACTTT
TRBJ2-5 | TRBV1 | . | . | CTSSLLDRGQETQYF | TGCACCAGCAGCCTTCTTGACAGGGGGCAGGAGACCCAGTACTTC